This passage covers 4 T cell receptor beta chains from one sample sequenced in a study of blood T cell repertoires in COVID-19. Profiling relied on immunoSEQ multiplex PCR, and the TCRdb table lists in-frame clones only, not all of them. Of 150,000 or so clones in the sample, under 85% are singletons; the top ten hold about 12%. Input material: PBMCs or T cells enriched from blood (not recorded which). Receptor source: a man between 45 and 60 years old who had recovered from COVID-19.

This rearrangement joins TRBV30 to TRBJ2-1; 8 bases map to TRBD1. This CDR3 is 15 amino acids long. In germline, CDR1 is GTSNPN, CDR2 SVGIG (reference sequence). V trimming: 0 bases; J trimming: 5 bases; junction bases outside the gene matches: 6. Here the CDR3 reads CAWSVPRTGNNEQFF. Here the CDR3 DNA reads TGTGCCTGGAGTGTCCCCCGGACAGGGAACAATGAGCAGTTCTTC.

As DNA, the CDR3 is TGTGCCAGCGAACCCCTGCGGGCCTCTATTTCTGGGGCCAACGTCCTGACTTTC. Residues: CASEPLRASISGANVLTF. The rearrangement links TRBV11-2 to TRBJ2-6, with D possibly TRBD2 on 5 matching bases. This CDR3 has 18 residues. V gave up 8 bases and J gave up 1 base, with 21 bases separating them. Germline-derived CDR1 and CDR2 are SGHAT and FQNNGV.

The rearrangement uses TRBV11-3 and TRBJ2-4; maybe TRBD2 (6 bases). The CDR3 contains 14 residues. V lost 2 bases and J 10 bases, leaving 15 bases between the germline ends. The germline V gene encodes CDR1 SGHNT and CDR2 YENEEA. The CDR3 is CASSLSPDGSIQYF. CDR3 bases: TGTGCCAGCAGCTTATCCCCCGACGGGAGTATTCAGTACTTC. Full variable domain (rest looked up from reference TRBV11-3 and TRBJ2-4): EAGVVQSPRYKIIEKKQPVAFWCNPISGHNTLYWYLQNLGQGPELLIRYENEEAVDDSQLPKDRFSAERLKGVDSTLKIQPAELGDSAVYLCASSLSPDGSIQYFGAGTRLSVL.

The chain links TRBV29-1 to TRBJ1-5; 8 bases match TRBD1. This CDR3 comprises 13 residues. V trimming: 4 bases; J trimming: 7 bases; junction bases outside the gene matches: 6. CDR1 and CDR2 from the germline V gene are SQVTM and ANQGSEA. DNA for the CDR3: TGCAGCGTTGGTGCAGGGGGCTTACAGCCCCAGCATTTT. Translated: CSVGAGGLQPQHF.